This T cell receptor (beta chain) was obtained from a study of blood T cell repertoires in COVID-19. Across the study: Samples came from the United States, Italy and Spain, spanning acute and convalescent COVID-19. T cells, B-cell-depleted T cells, or PBMCs supplied cDNA or gDNA.

Per the original data handling: Estimation of nucleated cell counts was performed using reference gene primer amplification. Assay: immunoSEQ multiplex PCR; the TCRdb copy retains only in-frame clones and omits some. Clone size and the V and J calls come from that table; the DNA yielded D and trimming. This table has roughly 150,000 clones, about 85% appearing once. V lost 7 bases and J 8 bases, leaving 20 bases between the germline ends. Germline-derived CDR1 and CDR2 are ENHRY and SYGVKD. The CDR3 loop spans 14 amino acids. This TCR was recovered from a woman aged 55-70 years with COVID-19, enrolled during active disease. The sequenced material came from peripheral blood. This rearrangement joins TRBV10-3 to TRBJ1-2; weak D call: TRBD1 (5 bases). The chain's CDR3 is CAINWEQASNGYTF. CDR3 DNA sequence: TGTGCCATCAATTGGGAACAGGCTTCTAACGGCTACACCTTC.